One and the same sample provided the 19 T cell receptor beta chains below, sequenced in a study of T cells after yellow fever vaccination. MiXCR, applied by TCRdb to the 5' RACE reads, yields one record per CDR3 protein. Of approximately 300,000 distinct CDR3 sequences in the sample, around 6.8% were seen once. The specimen was PBMCs, collected about 49 days after the first yellow fever vaccination. Receptor source: a young man who received the YFV17D yellow fever vaccine.

The sample holds a few counts of this clonotype. CDR3 coding DNA: TGTGCCAGCAGTTTCCCTCGGGGGACAGGGGACGACGGGGAGCTGTTTTTT. Translation gives CASSFPRGTGDDGELFF. This sequence joins TRBV12-3 or TRBV12-4 and TRBJ2-2, with 10 bases that match TRBD1. V lost 3 bases to trimming and J lost 7 bases; unmatched junction nucleotides: 11. The length of the CDR3 is 17 residues.

In its sample, this clonotype was seen a few times. The chain combines TRBV27 with TRBJ2-1; no clear D gene. The CDR3 is made up of 12 amino acids. V was pared by 3 bases and J by 10 bases, with 10 bases between. Germline V CDR1 and CDR2: MNHEY, SMNVEV (reference sequence). CDR3 bases: TGTGCCAGCAGTTTGGGTCGAGGCGAGCAGTTCTTC. It codes for CASSLGRGEQFF.

This clonotype has more than one count but fewer than ten. The gene calls are TRBV6-1 and TRBJ1-5; TRBD1 is a possible D gene (5 bases). Trimming removed 8 bases from V and 0 bases from J, with 14 bases in between. Germline loops: CDR1 MNHNS, CDR2 SASEGT. The CDR3 consists of 15 residues. Here the CDR3 DNA reads TGTGCCAGCCTGGGCGGGGCTTATAGCAATCAGCCCCAGCATTTT. Its protein is CASLGGAYSNQPQHF.

In this sample, this clonotype turned up a few times. V is TRBV19 and J is TRBJ1-2; no clear D. Germline CDR1 LNHDA, CDR2 SQIVND (reference sequence). The length of the CDR3 is 13 residues. V was trimmed by 4 bases and J by 4 bases, leaving 10 bases between them. CDR3 in amino acids: CASSNRAGYGYTF. CDR3 in DNA: TGTGCCAGTAGTAATCGGGCTGGCTATGGCTACACCTTC.

This clonotype was observed a few times. This rearrangement joins TRBV6-1 to TRBJ1-5; a weak D match, TRBD1 (6 bases). Germline CDR1 is MNHNS and CDR2 is SASEGT. The CDR3 extends over 15 amino acids. Trimming took 6 bases from V and 0 from J, leaving 12 bases between them. CDR3 DNA sequence: TGTGCCAGCAGCCCCTCGACAGGTAGCAATCAGCCCCAGCATTTT. The encoded protein is CASSPSTGSNQPQHF.

The rearrangement uses TRBV7-9 and TRBJ2-4, with 9 bases that match TRBD1. This CDR3 has 13 amino acids. Germline V gene lookup returns CDR1 SEHNR and CDR2 FQNEAQ (reference sequence). V shed 5 bases, J shed 9 bases, and the junction held 5 bases outside the gene matches. DNA for the CDR3: TGTGCCAGCAGCCGGACAGGGGATGGCATTCAGTACTTC. Its translation is CASSRTGDGIQYF.

This clonotype showed up just a few times. The chain uses TRBV18 and TRBJ1-2; maybe TRBD1 (5 bases). V dropped 2 bases and J dropped 6 bases, with 7 bases sitting between them. The CDR3 loop spans 12 amino acids. Germline V gives CDR1 KGHSH, CDR2 LQKENI. CDR3 sequence: CASSPTGDGYTF. In nucleotides, the CDR3 is TGTGCCAGCTCACCAACGGGGGATGGCTACACCTTC.

This clonotype was seen only a few times. The rearrangement uses TRBV12-3 or TRBV12-4 and TRBJ1-1; D is possibly TRBD1 (5 bases). V lost 4 bases and J lost 8, with 11 bases in between. The CDR3 is 12 amino acids. The CDR3 region is CASSSPGGEAFF. In DNA, the CDR3 is TGTGCCAGCAGTTCCCCGGGGGGAGAAGCTTTCTTT.

This clonotype has a count of ten or more. This chain uses TRBV28 with TRBJ2-7; TRBD1 matches 10 bases. The CDR3 totals 13 residues. Losses at the gene ends were 8 bases for V and 1 base for J; bases not matched to a gene: 2. Per the germline V gene, CDR1 is MDHEN and CDR2 is SYDVKM. CDR3 DNA sequence: TGTGCCAGCCTGGACAGGGGGTCCTACGAGCAGTACGTC. Translation gives CASLDRGSYEQYV.

This clonotype was counted a few times. The rearrangement joins TRBV6-5 to TRBJ1-2, with TRBD1 identical over 7 bases. The junction had 14 bases not matched to a gene; V was cut back by 2 bases and J by 8 bases. The CDR3 sequence is 16 residues long. Per the germline V gene, CDR1 is MNHEY and CDR2 is SVGAGI. Written as DNA, the CDR3 is TGTGCCAGCAGTTACGACAGGGACACACTCCTAAGAGGCTACACCTTC. Its translation: CASSYDRDTLLRGYTF.

The V and J genes are TRBV12-3 or TRBV12-4 and TRBJ1-4; unclear D gene. This CDR3 comprises 14 residues. Trimming pared 5 bases from V and 8 bases from J, leaving 15 bases between. The DNA of the CDR3 is TGTGCCAGCAGTCCTGACCCGTTGTGGGAAAAACTGTTTTTT. Translation gives CASSPDPLWEKLFF.

This clonotype was seen at least ten times. The chain joins TRBV19 to TRBJ1-2, with 8 positions matching TRBD1. V lost 4 bases to trimming and J lost 4 bases; unmatched junction nucleotides: 8. The germline V gene encodes CDR1 LNHDA and CDR2 SQIVND (reference sequence). The CDR3 has 15 residues. This CDR3 reads CASSRGQGLSYGYTF. CDR3 bases: TGTGCCAGTAGTAGAGGACAGGGACTCTCCTATGGCTACACCTTC.

The V call is TRBV20-1, the J call TRBJ1-6; D perhaps matches TRBD1 (6 bases). The CDR3 is 15 residues long. Germline V gives CDR1 DFQATT, CDR2 SNEGSKA (reference sequence). V was clipped by 0 bases and J by 10 bases, with 16 bases between them. The CDR3 loop reads CSARDREGVKSPLHF. DNA for the CDR3: TGCAGTGCTAGAGATCGAGAGGGGGTCAAGTCACCCCTCCACTTT.

The chain's CDR3 is CAITKGTVYSGANVLTF. The CDR3 bases are TGTGCCATCACCAAAGGGACAGTTTACTCTGGGGCCAACGTCCTGACTTTC. V and J are TRBV10-3 and TRBJ2-6; 7 bases match TRBD1. The CDR3 consists of 17 residues. V was pared by 7 bases and J by 0 bases, with 9 bases of the junction left unmatched. From germline, CDR1 is ENHRY and CDR2 SYGVKD.

This sequence joins TRBV24-1 and TRBJ2-1; D possibly corresponds to TRBD1 (6 bases). Trimming shortened V by 4 bases and J by 2 bases, and 14 bases separated the two germline ends. CDR1 and CDR2 (germline): KGHDR, SFDVKD. The CDR3 loop spans 16 amino acids. The CDR3 is CATSEEQGSPYNEQFF. In nucleotides, the CDR3 is TGTGCCACCAGTGAAGAACAGGGCAGCCCCTACAATGAGCAGTTCTTC.

The J gene is TRBJ1-5, the V gene TRBV4-3, with a weak D call TRBD1 (5 bases). V lost 0 bases and J lost 7, with 13 bases in between. The length of the CDR3 is 15 residues. The germline CDR1 and CDR2 sequences are LGHNA and YSLEER. CDR3 in amino acids: CASSQDGQGGQPQHF. In DNA form, the CDR3 reads TGCGCCAGCAGCCAAGATGGGCAGGGCGGACAGCCCCAGCATTTT.

This clonotype was found a few times. This rearrangement joins TRBV20-1 to TRBJ1-1; TRBD1 is a possible D gene (5 bases). Trimming left V 5 bases short and J 7 bases short, with 20 bases between. Germline CDR1 reads DFQATT; CDR2 reads SNEGSKA (reference sequence). This CDR3 spans 14 amino acids. Here the CDR3 reads CSAGGRQTRYEAFF. The CDR3 coding sequence is TGCAGTGCTGGGGGAAGGCAGACACGATATGAAGCTTTCTTT.

The chain uses TRBV5-1 and TRBJ1-1; D ambiguous. CDR1 and CDR2 from the germline V gene are SGHRS and YFSETQ. This CDR3 contains 14 residues. Deletions cut 2 bases from V and 1 base from J, with 9 bases between. The CDR3 is CASSFSGRNTEAFF. Here the CDR3 DNA reads TGCGCCAGCAGCTTTTCAGGCAGGAACACTGAAGCTTTCTTT.

This clonotype came up many times. The chain links TRBV7-3 to TRBJ2-6, with D unclear. The germline CDR1 and CDR2 sequences are SGHTA and FQGTGA. Trimming cost V 5 bases and J 0 bases, with 8 bases left between them. The CDR3 runs 15 residues. The CDR3 sequence: CASSRSRSGANVLTF. Here the CDR3 DNA reads TGTGCCAGCAGCCGATCGCGCTCTGGGGCCAACGTCCTGACTTTC.